A selection of T cell receptor beta chains follows, all from one sample in a study of blood T cell repertoires in COVID-19. Some clones are missing from TCRdb's copy, which holds only in-frame ones; the method was immunoSEQ multiplex PCR. Among 90,000 or so clones, about 91% were seen once, and the ten largest hold 0.47%. The specimen was peripheral blood. The receptors shown here come from a man aged 55 to 70 with acute or convalescent COVID-19. The conserved cysteine and the conserved F or W are not part of the CDR3 here. The size field is filled for only some rows; it gives once, few, many or a size class.

abundance: -
v_gene: TRBV19
CDR3aa: ASSINRGSGYT

abundance: -
v_gene: TRBV1
CDR3aa: TSSRMVSPPTETQY

abundance: -
v_gene: TRBV7-2
CDR3aa: ASSLKAPTYEQY

abundance: -
v_gene: TRBV25-1
CDR3aa: ASSSTGVVYGYT

abundance: -
v_gene: TRBV19
CDR3aa: ASSIRLGQRRTYEQY

abundance: once
v_gene: TRBV29-1
CDR3aa: SVEGRGTYEQY

abundance: -
v_gene: TRBV5-4
CDR3aa: ASSSTGFSYNSPLH

abundance: -
v_gene: TRBV24-1
CDR3aa: ATRSGIYNEQF

abundance: -
v_gene: TRBV6-6
CDR3aa: ASSSGLAGGVTQY

abundance: -
v_gene: TRBV28
CDR3aa: ASSFLGGQVQETQY

abundance: -
v_gene: TRBV5-6
CDR3aa: ASSLFGRGVNTGELF

abundance: -
v_gene: TRBV6-5
CDR3aa: ASRHLTTGGYEQY

abundance: -
v_gene: TRBV19
CDR3aa: ASSTRESPLH

abundance: -
v_gene: TRBV7-3
CDR3aa: ASSLPTLTGELF

abundance: -
v_gene: TRBV19
CDR3aa: ASSVSSGSTGELF

abundance: -
v_gene: TRBV15
CDR3aa: ATSRRTSGYEQY

abundance: few
v_gene: TRBV18
CDR3aa: ASSLAGSTDTQY

abundance: -
v_gene: TRBV12-3/TRBV12-4
CDR3aa: ASTRPGNEQF

abundance: -
v_gene: TRBV24-1
CDR3aa: ATRGGSFYNEQF

abundance: -
v_gene: TRBV3-1/TRBV3-2
CDR3aa: ASSPMATGDYGYT

abundance: once
v_gene: TRBV5-4
CDR3aa: ASSHDRDTEAF

abundance: -
v_gene: TRBV5-1
CDR3aa: ASSLQGLAGSTGELF

abundance: -
v_gene: TRBV5-1
CDR3aa: ASSPQSPGQGSEAF

abundance: -
v_gene: TRBV2
CDR3aa: ASHDSNYNEQF

abundance: -
v_gene: TRBV5-1
CDR3aa: ASSLVRQGKSNEQF

abundance: -
v_gene: TRBV4-2
CDR3aa: ASSQAIYSYEQY

abundance: -
v_gene: TRBV5-1
CDR3aa: ASSFPGVDYGYT

abundance: -
v_gene: TRBV3-1/TRBV3-2
CDR3aa: ASSPSSYNEQF

abundance: -
v_gene: TRBV6-5
CDR3aa: ASSQRQGGHYEQY

abundance: -
v_gene: TRBV3-1/TRBV3-2
CDR3aa: ASSQRASGLNEQF

abundance: -
v_gene: TRBV5-1
CDR3aa: ASRGGQGPGETQY

abundance: -
v_gene: TRBV6-5
CDR3aa: ASSYSRGGNQPQH

abundance: few
v_gene: TRBV29-1
CDR3aa: SVFNPGSNQPQH

abundance: -
v_gene: TRBV25-1
CDR3aa: ASSEWGDPYNEQF

abundance: once
v_gene: TRBV5-6
CDR3aa: ASSLGGLADIIYEQY

abundance: -
v_gene: TRBV30
CDR3aa: AWSVRGTVLNQPQH

abundance: -
v_gene: TRBV6-1
CDR3aa: ASSEARTGGDEAF

abundance: -
v_gene: TRBV6-5
CDR3aa: ASRSDRRVDSPLH

abundance: -
v_gene: TRBV5-1
CDR3aa: ASSLSGVNTEAF

abundance: -
v_gene: TRBV5-8
CDR3aa: ASSLRVTGREKLF

abundance: -
v_gene: TRBV24-1
CDR3aa: ATSGGGKVDTQY